A single sample is the source of the 14 T cell receptor beta chains below, sequenced in a study of blood T cell repertoires in COVID-19. The repertoire was sequenced with immunoSEQ multiplex PCR; TCRdb's copy has only in-frame clones and lacks some. The sample consists of roughly 170,000 clones, just under 90% of them appearing once. The sequenced sample consisted of peripheral blood. These receptors all stem from a woman aged 65 to 85 with COVID-19, enrolled during active disease.

The chain combines TRBV7-6 with TRBJ1-3; 7 bases line up with TRBD1. The trim removed 1 base at V and 0 bases at J, leaving 3 bases unmatched. Germline V gene data show CDR1 as SGHVS and CDR2 as FNYEAQ. The CDR3 spans 16 residues. The CDR3 nucleotides read TGTGCCAGCAGCTTAGGGGGACAGATCTCTGGAAACACCATATATTTT. Amino acid sequence: CASSLGGQISGNTIYF.

In DNA form, the CDR3 reads TGTGCCAGCAGCAGAAAAGAGACCCAGTACTTC. Protein product: CASSRKETQYF. The rearrangement links TRBV12-3 or TRBV12-4 to TRBJ2-5; D not certain. This CDR3 region has 11 residues. V was pared by 6 bases and J by 3 bases, with 5 bases between.

DNA of the CDR3: TGTGCCAGCAGCTCGGGACAGATCCTAGCCAAAAACATTCAGTACTTC. Its protein is CASSSGQILAKNIQYF. The chain couples TRBV7-9 to TRBJ2-4; 7 positions match TRBD1. V lost 4 bases and J lost 0; bases outside the gene matches: 6. Per the germline V gene, CDR1 is SEHNR and CDR2 is FQNEAQ (reference sequence). This CDR3 is built from 16 residues.

V is TRBV15 and J is TRBJ1-6; no reliable D call. Germline V gene data show CDR1 as LNHNV and CDR2 as YYDKDF (reference sequence). Trimming pared 5 bases from V and 5 bases from J, leaving 16 bases between. The CDR3 is 16 amino acids. As DNA, the CDR3 is TGTGCCACCAGCCTGTCTTGGTCAGTCGATAATTCACCCCTCCACTTT. This encodes CATSLSWSVDNSPLHF. The whole variable domain, remainder taken from reference TRBV15 and TRBJ1-6, is DAMVIQNPRYQVTQFGKPVTLSCSQTLNHNVMYWYQQKSSQAPKLLFHYYDKDFNNEADTPDNFQSRRPNTSFCFLDIRSPGLGDTAMYLCATSLSWSVDNSPLHFGNGTRLTVT.

CDR3: CASSEDRGNTEAFF. CDR3 coding DNA: TGTGCCAGCAGTGAAGACAGGGGGAACACTGAAGCTTTCTTT. V and J are TRBV2 and TRBJ1-1, with 7 bases matching TRBD1. The germline V gene encodes CDR1 SNHLY and CDR2 FYNNEI. Trimming took 1 base from V and 1 from J; bases not matched to a gene: 0. The CDR3 loop spans 14 amino acids.

This rearrangement joins TRBV5-3 to TRBJ2-7; TRBD2 is a possible D gene (5 bases). TRBV5-3 belongs to the ORF category, with a function that is uncertain. V shed 1 base and J shed 5 bases, with 22 bases lying between them. This CDR3 has 17 residues. The CDR3 here is CARSLKHWIRRRHEQYF. Here the CDR3 DNA reads TGTGCCAGAAGCTTGAAACATTGGATCAGGAGGCGCCACGAGCAGTACTTC.

This clone has only a few counts. This sequence joins TRBV5-1 and TRBJ1-3, with D perhaps TRBD1 (6 bases). The CDR3 has 14 amino acids. V was trimmed by 0 bases and J by 2 bases, leaving 6 bases between them. The V gene's germline CDR1 is SGHRS and CDR2 YFSETQ. The CDR3 loop reads CASSLDRAGNTIYF. CDR3 in DNA: TGCGCCAGCAGCTTGGACAGGGCTGGAAACACCATATATTTT. The full variable domain, with the rest looked up from reference TRBV5-1 and TRBJ1-3, is KAGVTQTPRYLIKTRGQQVTLSCSPISGHRSVSWYQQTPGQGLQFLFEYFSETQRNKGNFPGRFSGRQFSNSRSEMNVSTLELGDSALYLCASSLDRAGNTIYFGEGSWLTVV.

The chain carries TRBV28 and TRBJ2-2; TRBD2 is a possible D gene (5 bases). The V end was cut by 3 bases, the J end by 5 bases, with 10 bases between. Germline values: CDR1 MDHEN, CDR2 SYDVKM. This CDR3 comprises 14 residues. As DNA, the CDR3 is TGTGCCAGCAGTTTTTATGGGAGAACCGGGGAGCTGTTTTTT. Amino acids: CASSFYGRTGELFF. Variable domain in full (rest from reference TRBV28 and TRBJ2-2): DVKVTQSSRYLVKRTGEKVFLECVQDMDHENMFWYRQDPGLGLRLIYFSYDVKMKEKGDIPEGYSVSREKKERFSLILESASTNQTSMYLCASSFYGRTGELFFGEGSRLTVL.

The chain uses TRBV12-3 or TRBV12-4 and TRBJ2-7, with TRBD1 as a possible D gene (6 bases). V shed 6 bases and J shed 2 bases, with 11 bases lying between them. This CDR3 contains 13 residues. CDR3 sequence: CASRISGAYEQYF. DNA for the CDR3: TGTGCCAGCAGAATCTCAGGGGCCTACGAGCAGTACTTC.

The chain employs TRBV6-5 and TRBJ1-1; D remains ambiguous. V was shortened by 0 bases and J by 5 bases, with 10 bases between the two germline ends. The germline CDR1 and CDR2 sequences are MNHEY and SVGAGI. The CDR3 length is 14 residues. In DNA, the CDR3 is TGTGCCAGCAGTTACTCGGGCAGGATGACTGAAGCTTTCTTT. This encodes CASSYSGRMTEAFF.

A few counts support this clone. The chain has TRBV6-1 and TRBJ2-6; the match to TRBD1 covers 8 bases. V lost 4 bases, J lost 4 bases, and 9 bases stayed unmatched. The length of the CDR3 is 17 residues. Germline CDR1 and CDR2: MNHNS and SASEGT. CDR3: CASSARQGAGGANVLTF. In nucleotides, the CDR3 is TGTGCCAGCAGTGCCCGGCAGGGGGCGGGGGGGGCCAACGTCCTGACTTTC.

In this sample, this clone turned up once. This chain links TRBV6-6 with TRBJ1-5; D possibly corresponds to TRBD1 (5 bases). V was pared by 5 bases and J by 1 base, with 12 bases between. From germline, CDR1 is MNHNY and CDR2 SVGAGI (reference sequence). The CDR3 spans 15 residues. CDR3 in DNA: TGTGCCAGCAGTAAAACAGGAGAGAGCAATCAGCCCCAGCATTTT. The encoded protein is CASSKTGESNQPQHF.

V is TRBV5-1 and J is TRBJ1-4; D uncertain. Germline assignment: CDR1 SGHRS and CDR2 YFSETQ. V dropped 0 bases and J dropped 4 bases, with 7 bases sitting between them. The length of the CDR3 is 14 residues. CDR3: CASSLAAGNEKLFF. The CDR3 DNA follows: TGCGCCAGCAGCTTGGCCGCGGGTAATGAAAAACTGTTTTTT.

The sample holds one count of this clone. The chain is built from TRBV27 and TRBJ2-1; TRBD2 matches at 15 bases. Trimming removed 3 bases from V and 7 bases from J; junction bases left unmatched: 4. This CDR3 is built from 16 residues. Per germline, CDR1 MNHEY and CDR2 SMNVEV (reference sequence). This chain's CDR3 is CASSFRTSGRGNEQFF. The CDR3 DNA reads TGTGCCAGCAGTTTCCGGACTAGCGGGAGGGGTAATGAGCAGTTCTTC.